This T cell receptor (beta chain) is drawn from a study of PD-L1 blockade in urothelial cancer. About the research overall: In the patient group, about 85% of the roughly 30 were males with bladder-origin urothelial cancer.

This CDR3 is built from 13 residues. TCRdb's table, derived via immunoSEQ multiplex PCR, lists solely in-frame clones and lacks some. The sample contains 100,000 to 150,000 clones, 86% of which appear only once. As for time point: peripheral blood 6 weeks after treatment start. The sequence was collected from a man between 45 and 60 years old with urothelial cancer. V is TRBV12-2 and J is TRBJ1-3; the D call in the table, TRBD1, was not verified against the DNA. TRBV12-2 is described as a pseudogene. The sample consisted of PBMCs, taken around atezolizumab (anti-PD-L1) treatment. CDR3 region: CASRPDSGNTIYF. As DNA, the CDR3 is TGTGCAAGTCGCCCGGACAGTGGAAACACCATATATTTT.